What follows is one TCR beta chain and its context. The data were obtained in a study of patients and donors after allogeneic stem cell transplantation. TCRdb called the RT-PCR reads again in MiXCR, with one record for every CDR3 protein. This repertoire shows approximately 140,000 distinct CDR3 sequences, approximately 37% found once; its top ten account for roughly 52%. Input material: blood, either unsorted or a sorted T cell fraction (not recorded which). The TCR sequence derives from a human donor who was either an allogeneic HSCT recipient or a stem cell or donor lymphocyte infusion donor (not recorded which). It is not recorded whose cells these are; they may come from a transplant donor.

The CDR3 DNA reads TGTGCCAGCAGTTCTAGGGGGTTTAGTGTCAATCAGCCCCAGCATTTT. Translated: CASSSRGFSVNQPQHF. The chain combines TRBV12-3 or TRBV12-4 with TRBJ1-5, with D possibly matching TRBD1 (6 bases). This CDR3 has 16 amino acids. Trimming stripped 4 bases from V and 3 bases from J, with 16 bases between.